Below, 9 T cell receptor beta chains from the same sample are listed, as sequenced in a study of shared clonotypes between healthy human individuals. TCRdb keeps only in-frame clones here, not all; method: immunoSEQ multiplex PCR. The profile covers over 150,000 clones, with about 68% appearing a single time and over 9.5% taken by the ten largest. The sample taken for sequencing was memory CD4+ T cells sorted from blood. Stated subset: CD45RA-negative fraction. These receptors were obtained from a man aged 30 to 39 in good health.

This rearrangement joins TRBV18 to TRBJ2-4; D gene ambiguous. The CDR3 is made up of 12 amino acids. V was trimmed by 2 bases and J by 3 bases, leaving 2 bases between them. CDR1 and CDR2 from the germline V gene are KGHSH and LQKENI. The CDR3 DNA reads TGTGCCAGCTCACCAGACAAAAACATTCAGTACTTC. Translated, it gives CASSPDKNIQYF.

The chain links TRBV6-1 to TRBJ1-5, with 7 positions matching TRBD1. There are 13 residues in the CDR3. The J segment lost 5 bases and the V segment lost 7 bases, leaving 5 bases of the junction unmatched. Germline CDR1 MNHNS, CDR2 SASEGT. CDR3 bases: TGTGCCAGCATGCGACAGGGCGATCAGCCCCAGCATTTT. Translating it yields CASMRQGDQPQHF.

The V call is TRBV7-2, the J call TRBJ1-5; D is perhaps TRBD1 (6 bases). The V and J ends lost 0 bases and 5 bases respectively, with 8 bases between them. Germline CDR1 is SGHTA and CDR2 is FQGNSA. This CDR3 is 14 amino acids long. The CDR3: CASSLAGGHQPQHF. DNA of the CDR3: TGTGCCAGCAGCTTAGCGGGGGGGCATCAGCCCCAGCATTTT.

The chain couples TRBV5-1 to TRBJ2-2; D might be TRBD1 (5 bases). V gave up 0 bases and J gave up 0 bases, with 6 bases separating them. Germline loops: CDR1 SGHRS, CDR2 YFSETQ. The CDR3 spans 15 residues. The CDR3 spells CASSLGQTNTGELFF. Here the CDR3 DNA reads TGCGCCAGCAGCTTGGGACAGACGAACACCGGGGAGCTGTTTTTT.

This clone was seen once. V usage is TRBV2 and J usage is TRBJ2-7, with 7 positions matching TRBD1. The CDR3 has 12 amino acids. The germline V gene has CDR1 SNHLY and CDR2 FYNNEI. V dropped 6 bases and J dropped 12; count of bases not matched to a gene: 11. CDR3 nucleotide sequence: TGTGCCAGCAGCCCCTGGGTGACAGGGTGGTACTTC. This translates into CASSPWVTGWYF.

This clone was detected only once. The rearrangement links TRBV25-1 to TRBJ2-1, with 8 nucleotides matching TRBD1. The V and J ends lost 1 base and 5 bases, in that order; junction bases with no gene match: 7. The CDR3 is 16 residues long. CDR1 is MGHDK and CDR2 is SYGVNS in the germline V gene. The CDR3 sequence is CASSEFGQGTNNEQFF. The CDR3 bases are TGTGCCAGCAGTGAATTCGGACAGGGCACGAACAATGAGCAGTTCTTC.

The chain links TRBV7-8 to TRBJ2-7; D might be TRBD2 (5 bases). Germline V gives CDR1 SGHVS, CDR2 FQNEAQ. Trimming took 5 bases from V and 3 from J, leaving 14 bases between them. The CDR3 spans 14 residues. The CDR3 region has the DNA TGTGCCAGCAGCCACTGGGAGATGATCTACGAGCAGTACTTC. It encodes CASSHWEMIYEQYF.

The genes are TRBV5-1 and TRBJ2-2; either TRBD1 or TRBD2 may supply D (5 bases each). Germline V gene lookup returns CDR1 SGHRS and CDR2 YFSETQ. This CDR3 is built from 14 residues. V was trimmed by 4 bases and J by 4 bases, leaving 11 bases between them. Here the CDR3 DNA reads TGCGCCAGCAGCCGGGACCGACTCACCGGGGAGCTGTTTTTT. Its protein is CASSRDRLTGELFF. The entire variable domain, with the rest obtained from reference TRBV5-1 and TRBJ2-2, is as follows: KAGVTQTPRYLIKTRGQQVTLSCSPISGHRSVSWYQQTPGQGLQFLFEYFSETQRNKGNFPGRFSGRQFSNSRSEMNVSTLELGDSALYLCASSRDRLTGELFFGEGSRLTVL.

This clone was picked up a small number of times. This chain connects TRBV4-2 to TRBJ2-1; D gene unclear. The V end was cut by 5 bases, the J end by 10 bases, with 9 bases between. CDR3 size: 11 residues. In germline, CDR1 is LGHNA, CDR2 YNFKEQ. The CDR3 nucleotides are TGTGCCAGCAGCTCACCGTACGAGCAGTTCTTC. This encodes CASSSPYEQFF.